The source of this TCR beta chain is a study of blood T cell repertoires in COVID-19 (dated by TCRdb to the early 2020s). Some background on the complete study: The collaborator samples originated in the United States, Italy and Spain and spanned the acute and convalescent phases of COVID-19. The prospective study material was composed of cDNA or gDNA derived from T cells, B-cell-depleted T cells, or PBMCs. Deeply sampled blood TCRbeta repertoires from subjects exposed to, actively infected with, or recovered from COVID-19 were included in the dataset. A freely available public database, intended as a resource for researchers studying the immune response to SARS-CoV-2, is where the repertoires were released. Samples came from the ongoing ImmuneRACE study (first 160 participants) plus 1,254 subjects from 6 global collaborators. A de-identified subject ID, COVID-19 status, age in years and sex were almost always included in the sample metadata. Where available, HLA class I and class II types were obtained from metadata supplied by the sample provider rather than from assay-based typing. What the authors observed across the whole study: The amount of clinical and demographic metadata varied by source and participant and was provided uncurated.

The immunoSEQ Assay, a bias-controlled multiplex PCR, was used to amplify TCRbeta CDR3 regions from genomic DNA. For the original study's pipeline: The number of nucleated cells in each sample was estimated by amplification of reference gene primers within the assay. To quantify the absolute abundance of each unique TCRbeta CDR3 rearrangement, sequence reads were collapsed and filtered. Productive Simpson clonality was computed per sample as the square root of Simpson's diversity index over productive rearrangements. TCRdb stores this immuneACCESS table with in-frame sequences only. Part of the clones is absent; in the studies checked, under half of the shortfall reflects unresolved V genes, and no reason is known for the rest. V and J calls and clone size are those listed in that table; D and trimming were worked out from the DNA. In this sample the table shows fewer than 200,000 clones, about 85% of which occur a single time. Less than 3.5% of the sample is held by the ten biggest clonotypes.

The CDR3, cysteine through phenylalanine, is 14 amino acids long. CDR3 DNA only is kept here, 42 bases in frame from base 1. Looking up the germline V gene yields CDR1 SGHDN and CDR2 FVKESK. V and J are truncated by 4 bases and 4 bases respectively, leaving an intervening sequence of 13 bases. Whole blood was collected in K2EDTA tubes by collaborating institutions according to the institutions' own protocols. For TCRbeta analysis, collaborators shipped samples as frozen whole blood, isolated PBMCs, or DNA extracted from either of those sample types. In its sample, this clone was seen a few times. The clone's antigen remains unknown. Base qualities are missing; no much larger clone stands one base away.

Sequencing was performed on peripheral blood. The chain couples TRBV14 to TRBJ1-2; the D gene is perhaps TRBD1, on 6 matching bases. This clonotype was sampled from a human donor with acute or convalescent COVID-19. The donor label of this sample is uncertain. Here the CDR3 is given as CASSRGPGGYGYTF. The nucleotide sequence reads as follows: TGTGCCAGCAGCCGGGGGCCGGGGGGCTATGGCTACACCTTC.